Presented here are 32 T cell receptor beta chains from one specimen sequenced in a study of blood T cell repertoires in COVID-19. Repertoires were generated with immunoSEQ multiplex PCR, while TCRdb's copy carries only in-frame clones and drops some. Of almost 90,000 clones in the sample, roughly 88% are singletons; the top ten hold around 10%. The material sequenced was peripheral blood. The receptor source for this set is a man older than 75 with acute or convalescent COVID-19.

The rearrangement links TRBV4-1 to TRBJ1-1; 9 nucleotides line up with TRBD1. This CDR3 is 14 amino acids long. The V segment lost 4 bases and the J segment 5 bases; nucleotides outside the gene matches: 5. Germline CDR1 is MGHRA and CDR2 is YSYEKL. The CDR3: CASSPGQGMTEAFF. The CDR3 DNA is TGCGCCAGCAGCCCAGGACAGGGGATGACTGAAGCTTTCTTT.

This clone was detected once. The V and J genes are TRBV3-1 (or the pseudogene TRBV3-2) and TRBJ1-5; no firm D call. Germline V gene data show CDR1 as LGHDT and CDR2 as YNNKEL (reference sequence). CDR3 length: 14 residues. Trimming removed 5 bases from V and 5 bases from J, with 13 bases in between. The CDR3 spells CASSLAITYQPQHF. The CDR3 DNA follows: TGTGCCAGCAGCTTGGCCATTACCTATCAGCCCCAGCATTTT.

A single count supports this clone. J is TRBJ1-4 and V is TRBV14; D is uncertain. CDR1 is SGHDN, CDR2 FVKESK, per germline. The CDR3 spans 14 residues. The V and J ends lost 1 base and 4 bases respectively, with 7 bases between them. For the CDR3, the DNA is TGTGCCAGCAGCCAAGGAGCGTTTAATGAAAAACTGTTTTTT. This gives the protein CASSQGAFNEKLFF.

This clone has only one observation. The chain links TRBV18 to TRBJ1-2; tentative D call: TRBD1 (6 bases). Germline loops: CDR1 KGHSH, CDR2 LQKENI. The CDR3 has 14 residues. Trimming cost V 3 bases and J 7 bases, with 15 bases left between them. As DNA, the CDR3 is TGTGCCAGCTCACCTGTACAGGGATACGGTGGCTACACCTTC. This encodes CASSPVQGYGGYTF. The full variable domain, its missing parts supplied by reference TRBV18 and TRBJ1-2, is NAGVMQNPRHLVRRRGQEARLRCSPMKGHSHVYWYRQLPEEGLKFMVYLQKENIIDESGMPKERFSAEFPKEGPSILRIQQVVRGDSAAYFCASSPVQGYGGYTFGSGTRLTVV.

This clone was detected only once. J is TRBJ1-3 and V is TRBV7-2, with D perhaps TRBD1 (6 bases). The CDR3 covers 15 residues. Germline V gene data show CDR1 as SGHTA and CDR2 as FQGNSA. V was pared by 5 bases and J by 4 bases, with 15 bases between. CDR3 residues: CASSRGGERGNTIYF. The CDR3 DNA follows: TGTGCCAGCAGCAGGGGGGGAGAACGAGGAAACACCATATATTTT.

This clone was detected only a few times. This CDR3 reads CAIRVDKVREQFF. Here the CDR3 DNA reads TGTGCCATCAGGGTCGACAAGGTCAGGGAGCAGTTCTTC. V usage is TRBV10-3 and J usage is TRBJ2-1; D not resolved. The V end lost 6 bases, the J end lost 10 bases, and 16 bases lay between the germline ends. This CDR3 spans 13 amino acids. Germline-derived CDR1 and CDR2 are ENHRY and SYGVKD.

The chain is built from TRBV18 and TRBJ1-5, with D tentatively TRBD1 (5 bases). V lost 2 bases and J lost 4, with 12 bases in between. From germline, CDR1 is KGHSH and CDR2 LQKENI. This CDR3 is built from 15 residues. The CDR3 nucleotides read TGTGCCAGCTCACCATCACAGGAAACTAATCAGCCCCAGCATTTT. The encoded protein is CASSPSQETNQPQHF.

The genes are TRBV13 and TRBJ2-7; 10 bases align to TRBD1. CDR1 PRHDT and CDR2 FYEKMQ come from the germline V gene (reference sequence). This CDR3 comprises 17 residues. Trimming took 5 bases from V and 5 from J; bases not matched to a gene: 15. Here the CDR3 reads CASSVRWGDRGKDEQYF. CDR3 in DNA: TGTGCCAGCAGCGTTCGGTGGGGGGACAGGGGAAAGGACGAGCAGTACTTC. Variable domain in full (rest from reference TRBV13 and TRBJ2-7): AAGVIQSPRHLIKEKRETATLKCYPIPRHDTVYWYQQGPGQDPQFLISFYEKMQSDKGSIPDRFSAQQFSDYHSELNMSSLELGDSALYFCASSVRWGDRGKDEQYFGPGTRLTVT.

The CDR3 DNA follows: TGTGCCAGTAGTATTAATACTTGGGACAGAAACGAAGCTTTCTTT. This codes for CASSINTWDRNEAFF. The rearrangement uses TRBV19 and TRBJ1-1; the match to TRBD1 covers 7 bases. The CDR3 loop spans 15 amino acids. The junction had 12 bases not matched to a gene; V was cut back by 3 bases and J by 8 bases. The germline V gene encodes CDR1 LNHDA and CDR2 SQIVND (reference sequence).

The chain carries TRBV6-2 or TRBV6-3 and TRBJ1-3, with D possibly being TRBD1 (5 bases). This CDR3 spans 14 amino acids. Germline V gives CDR1 MNHEY, CDR2 SVGEGT. The V and J ends lost 2 bases and 2 bases respectively, with 7 bases between them. CDR3 amino acids: CASSYGGTGNTIYF. CDR3 coding DNA: TGTGCCAGCAGTTACGGGGGGACTGGAAACACCATATATTTT.

This chain uses TRBV18 with TRBJ2-1; no definite D call. The CDR3 is 15 residues long. V was trimmed by 2 bases and J by 0 bases, leaving 8 bases between them. Germline-derived CDR1 and CDR2 are KGHSH and LQKENI. DNA for the CDR3: TGTGCCAGCTCACCAGTCGGGTTCTCCTACAATGAGCAGTTCTTC. Translating gives CASSPVGFSYNEQFF.

This chain connects TRBV7-2 to TRBJ2-1, with 10 bases that match TRBD2. Germline V gene lookup returns CDR1 SGHTA and CDR2 FQGNSA. The CDR3 totals 14 residues. V gave up 5 bases and J gave up 7 bases; unmatched junction bases: 5. The CDR3: CASSPSSGSNEQFF. The DNA of the CDR3 is TGTGCCAGCAGCCCTTCTAGCGGGAGTAATGAGCAGTTCTTC.

V is TRBV28 and J is TRBJ1-5; 7 bases fit TRBD1. V shed 7 bases, J shed 1 base, and the junction held 4 bases outside the gene matches. CDR1 MDHEN and CDR2 SYDVKM come from the germline V gene. This CDR3 has 14 amino acids. The CDR3 coding sequence is TGTGCCAGCATCGGACAGGCAAGCAATCAGCCCCAGCATTTT. As protein: CASIGQASNQPQHF.

This chain links TRBV6-6 with TRBJ1-6; D is possibly TRBD1 (5 bases). The CDR3 has 15 amino acids. In germline, CDR1 is MNHNY, CDR2 SVGAGI (reference sequence). The V end was cut by 6 bases, the J end by 0 bases, with 9 bases between. The DNA of the CDR3 is TGTGCCAGCAGGTCGGGGGACTCCTATAATTCACCCCTCCACTTT. Protein product: CASRSGDSYNSPLHF.

The chain recombines TRBV5-4 with TRBJ2-7, with D unclear. The CDR3 is 14 residues long. V was trimmed by 4 bases and J by 4 bases, leaving 15 bases between them. The germline V gene has CDR1 SGHNT and CDR2 YYREEE (reference sequence). CDR3 in amino acids: CASSPAPGVYEQYF. CDR3 sequence (DNA): TGTGCCAGCAGCCCCGCCCCTGGAGTTTACGAGCAGTACTTC.

The V and J genes are TRBV15 and TRBJ2-2; possible D gene TRBD2, 5 bases. Trimming stripped 3 bases from V and 4 bases from J, with 9 bases between. The CDR3 consists of 14 residues. Per the germline V gene, CDR1 is LNHNV and CDR2 is YYDKDF (reference sequence). CDR3 residues: CATSSGEFTGELFF. The CDR3 coding sequence is TGTGCCACCAGCAGCGGGGAGTTCACCGGGGAGCTGTTTTTT.

The chain couples TRBV5-4 to TRBJ1-1; TRBD1 matches at 8 bases. V lost 1 base, J lost 6 bases, and 2 bases stayed unmatched. Germline loops: CDR1 SGHNT, CDR2 YYREEE (reference sequence). This CDR3 has 13 amino acids. CDR3: CASSLTGGAEAFF. For the CDR3, the DNA is TGTGCCAGCAGCTTGACAGGGGGTGCTGAAGCTTTCTTT.

This rearrangement joins TRBV20-1 to TRBJ1-5; 7 bases fit TRBD1. With V trimmed by 3 bases and J by 11 bases, 13 bases remained unmatched. Per germline, CDR1 DFQATT and CDR2 SNEGSKA (reference sequence). The CDR3 consists of 14 residues. The CDR3 nucleotides read TGCAGTGCTAGTAGCGGACAGGTCATCACGGCCCAGCATTTT. It yields the protein CSASSGQVITAQHF.

This chain links TRBV6-4 with TRBJ2-3, with 8 bases identical to TRBD2. The V gene's germline CDR1 is MRHNA and CDR2 SNTAGT. CDR3 size: 14 residues. Losses at the gene ends were 5 bases for V and 0 bases for J; bases not matched to a gene: 1. This CDR3 reads CASSPSGSTDTQYF. DNA for the CDR3: TGTGCCAGCAGTCCTAGCGGGAGCACAGATACGCAGTATTTT.

The chain has TRBV24-1 and TRBJ2-5; D unresolved. This CDR3 is 15 amino acids long. From germline, CDR1 is KGHDR and CDR2 SFDVKD. V dropped 3 bases and J dropped 2 bases, with 12 bases sitting between them. The CDR3 sequence: CATSDPTRAQETQYF. As DNA, the CDR3 is TGTGCCACCAGTGATCCGACTCGTGCTCAAGAGACCCAGTACTTC.

The CDR3 DNA follows: TGTGCCAGCAGCTTGCGGGGTTCCTACAATGAGCAGTTCTTC. It specifies CASSLRGSYNEQFF. This chain joins TRBV7-2 and TRBJ2-1, with a tentative D call TRBD2 (6 bases). The V gene lost 3 bases and the J gene lost 1 base, with 7 bases spanning the gap. This CDR3 region has 14 residues. Germline values: CDR1 SGHTA, CDR2 FQGNSA.

Comments on this clone: The sample has other DNA sequences that encode this CDR3 too. V and J are TRBV7-2 and TRBJ1-5; tentatively, D is TRBD1 (5 bases). Trimming pared 1 base from V and 4 bases from J, leaving 8 bases between. The CDR3 sequence is 14 residues long. The germline V gene has CDR1 SGHTA and CDR2 FQGNSA. The CDR3 coding sequence is TGTGCCAGCAGCTTAGGCGGGGGGAATCAGCCCCAGCATTTT. Residues: CASSLGGGNQPQHF.

The chain couples TRBV6-2 or TRBV6-3 to TRBJ1-5; D ambiguous. CDR3 size: 16 residues. V lost 5 bases to trimming and J lost 7 bases, with 21 bases between them. Per the germline V gene, CDR1 is MNHEY and CDR2 is SVGEGT. The CDR3 here is CASSLDTGLTRQPQHF. The DNA of the CDR3 is TGTGCCAGCAGTCTGGATACTGGACTGACGAGGCAGCCCCAGCATTTT.

The CDR3, as DNA: TGTGCCAGCAGCTTCAGACGGGGGAACACCGGGGAGCTGTTTTTT. Encoded protein: CASSFRRGNTGELFF. The chain employs TRBV11-1 and TRBJ2-2, with a weak D call TRBD2 (5 bases). Germline lookup yields CDR1 SGHAT and CDR2 FQDESV (reference sequence). V was cut by 3 bases and J by 1 base, with 9 bases left in between. This CDR3 contains 15 residues.

The CDR3, as DNA: TGTGCCAGCAGTGTGACAGGGGGCACTAGAGATACGCAGTATTTT. Translation gives CASSVTGGTRDTQYF. The chain combines TRBV27 with TRBJ2-3; 10 nucleotides match TRBD1. This CDR3 comprises 15 residues. The V gene's germline CDR1 is MNHEY and CDR2 SMNVEV (reference sequence). After removal of 5 bases from V and 5 bases from J, the junction contained 7 bases not matched to a gene.

The table lists this clone with a few counts. This chain links TRBV7-9 with TRBJ2-6; the match to TRBD1 covers 9 bases. Germline V lookup: CDR1 SEHNR, CDR2 FQNEAQ (reference sequence). V lost 5 bases to trimming and J lost 1 base; unmatched junction nucleotides: 6. The CDR3 has 17 residues. In nucleotides, the CDR3 is TGTGCCAGCAGCGTAGGACAGGGGCAGTCTGGGGCCAACGTCCTGACTTTC. It specifies CASSVGQGQSGANVLTF. The variable domain in full, with the rest retrieved from reference TRBV7-9 and TRBJ2-6, is DTGVSQNPRHKITKRGQNVTFRCDPISEHNRLYWYRQTLGQGPEFLTYFQNEAQLEKSRLLSDRFSAERPKGSFSTLEIQRTEQGDSAMYLCASSVGQGQSGANVLTFGAGSRLTVL.

V is TRBV7-9 and J is TRBJ2-1; 9 positions agree with TRBD1. Trimming cost V 7 bases and J 0 bases; bases outside gene matches: 7. Per the germline V gene, CDR1 is SEHNR and CDR2 is FQNEAQ (reference sequence). The CDR3 spans 16 residues. The CDR3: CASKRRGQGSYNEQFF. CDR3 in DNA: TGTGCCAGCAAAAGGCGGGGACAGGGCTCCTACAATGAGCAGTTCTTC. The full variable domain, rest sourced from reference TRBV7-9 and TRBJ2-1, is DTGVSQNPRHKITKRGQNVTFRCDPISEHNRLYWYRQTLGQGPEFLTYFQNEAQLEKSRLLSDRFSAERPKGSFSTLEIQRTEQGDSAMYLCASKRRGQGSYNEQFFGPGTRLTVL.

The chain uses TRBV29-1 and TRBJ1-2; perhaps TRBD1 as D (6 bases). This CDR3 contains 13 residues. Germline lookup yields CDR1 SQVTM and CDR2 ANQGSEA. The germline V and J ends were trimmed by 4 bases and 1 base, with 10 bases remaining between them. CDR3 amino acids: CSVVRDNNYGYTF. The CDR3 DNA sequence: TGCAGCGTTGTTAGGGACAATAACTATGGCTACACCTTC.

This chain links TRBV19 with TRBJ1-5; TRBD1 might be the D (6 bases). The length of the CDR3 is 17 residues. Per the germline V gene, CDR1 is LNHDA and CDR2 is SQIVND (reference sequence). V was cut by 1 base and J by 0 bases, with 13 bases left in between. Written as DNA, the CDR3 is TGTGCCAGTAGTATAGCGGTACAGGGAGATAGCAATCAGCCCCAGCATTTT. The encoded protein is CASSIAVQGDSNQPQHF.

The chain uses TRBV28 and TRBJ2-1; possibly TRBD2 for D (5 bases). The CDR3 is made up of 13 amino acids. V was trimmed by 5 bases and J by 3 bases, leaving 8 bases between them. Germline CDR1 and CDR2: MDHEN and SYDVKM. CDR3 in amino acids: CASSVTSYNEQFF. CDR3 in DNA: TGTGCCAGCAGTGTAACTAGCTACAATGAGCAGTTCTTC.

The rearrangement links TRBV24-1 to TRBJ2-1; 10 bases are a match to TRBD2. This CDR3 has 15 residues. J lost 8 bases, V lost 6 bases, and 9 bases had no gene match. The germline V gene has CDR1 KGHDR and CDR2 SFDVKD. For the CDR3, the DNA is TGTGCCACCAGTCTAGCGGGAGTAGTATCGGATGAGCAGTTCTTC. This codes for CATSLAGVVSDEQFF.

The CDR3 bases are TGCAGCGGCGACAGGGTTAAGGAGACCCAGTACTTC. This sequence encodes CSGDRVKETQYF. V and J are TRBV29-1 and TRBJ2-5; 7 bases line up with TRBD1. The CDR3 is 12 amino acids. V lost 7 bases, J lost 5 bases, and 7 bases stayed unmatched. Germline V gene sequence: CDR1 SQVTM, CDR2 ANQGSEA. Based on the CDR3 plus reference TRBV29-1 and TRBJ2-5, the full variable domain is SAVISQKPSRDICQRGTSLTIQCQVDSQVTMMFWYRQQPGQSLTLIATANQGSEATYESGFVIDKFPISRPNLTFSTLTVSNMSPEDSSIYLCSGDRVKETQYFGPGTRLLVL.